The 32 T cell receptor beta chains listed next were all sequenced from one sample in a study of PD-1 and CTLA-4 blockade in melanoma. Method: immunoSEQ multiplex PCR; TCRdb's copy keeps in-frame clones and lacks some. This repertoire shows 25,000 to 40,000 clones, 88% found once; its top ten account for roughly 7%. This specimen was CD8+ T cells from peripheral blood, taken from a patient given anti-PD-1 treatment. These receptors came from a human donor with melanoma.

The rearrangement joins TRBV6-5 to TRBJ2-7; D gene unclear. The CDR3 extends over 13 amino acids. Germline V gene lookup returns CDR1 MNHEY and CDR2 SVGAGI. The ends were cut back, 0 bases at V and 4 bases at J, with 7 bases in the middle. The CDR3 here is CASSYSKVYEQYF. In DNA, the CDR3 is TGTGCCAGCAGTTACTCGAAAGTTTACGAGCAGTACTTC.

This clone has just one count. The chain has TRBV9 and TRBJ2-7, with 7 bases identical to TRBD1. Per germline, CDR1 SGDLS and CDR2 YYNGEE. V was clipped by 0 bases and J by 3 bases; unmatched bases: 6. This CDR3 comprises 15 residues. The CDR3 sequence is CASSVAPGQLYEQYF. The CDR3 bases are TGTGCCAGCAGCGTAGCCCCGGGACAGCTCTACGAGCAGTACTTC. Full variable domain (rest looked up from reference TRBV9 and TRBJ2-7): DSGVTQTPKHLITATGQRVTLRCSPRSGDLSVYWYQQSLDQGLQFLIQYYNGEERAKGNILERFSAQQFPDLHSELNLSSLELGDSALYFCASSVAPGQLYEQYFGPGTRLTVT.

This chain links TRBV28 with TRBJ2-7, with no clear D. Trimming pared 6 bases from V and 0 bases from J, leaving 15 bases between. Germline V gene data show CDR1 as MDHEN and CDR2 as SYDVKM. The CDR3 length is 15 residues. The CDR3 protein is CASRYRQWSSYEQYF. The CDR3 bases are TGTGCCAGCAGGTACCGACAATGGAGCTCCTACGAGCAGTACTTC.

The V gene is TRBV4-1, the J gene TRBJ2-7; D is ambiguous. The germline gives CDR1 MGHRA, CDR2 YSYEKL. CDR3 length equals 14 residues. V lost 0 bases, J lost 3 bases, and 9 bases lay in between. In DNA form, the CDR3 reads TGCGCCAGCAGCCAAGATCGGGCATACTACGAGCAGTACTTC. Protein: CASSQDRAYYEQYF.

The CDR3 coding sequence is TGTGCCCTACAGGGCAACACCGGGGAGCTGTTTTTT. Protein product: CALQGNTGELFF. The rearrangement links TRBV6-5 to TRBJ2-2; a possible D gene is TRBD1 (6 bases). V gave up 11 bases and J gave up 2 bases, with 9 bases separating them. Germline V gene lookup returns CDR1 MNHEY and CDR2 SVGAGI. The CDR3 sequence is 12 residues long.

The chain combines TRBV29-1 with TRBJ2-5, with a tentative D call TRBD2 (6 bases). With 2 bases removed from V and 4 bases from J, the gap between germline ends came to 14 bases. From germline, CDR1 is SQVTM and CDR2 ANQGSEA. The CDR3 loop spans 14 amino acids. CDR3 sequence (DNA): TGCAGCGTTGAATCTGTTCTAGCGTCAGAGACCCAGTACTTC. It encodes CSVESVLASETQYF.

The chain combines TRBV7-9 with TRBJ2-3; tentatively, D is TRBD1 (5 bases). V was shortened by 2 bases and J by 6 bases, with 21 bases between the two germline ends. Per the germline V gene, CDR1 is SEHNR and CDR2 is FQNEAQ (reference sequence). CDR3 length: 17 residues. CDR3 in amino acids: CASSLPQQGPPDDTQYF. CDR3 bases: TGTGCCAGCAGCTTACCTCAGCAGGGTCCCCCTGATGATACGCAGTATTTT.

The chain recombines TRBV15 with TRBJ2-1; the D gene is possibly TRBD2 (6 bases). This CDR3 has 16 amino acids. Trimming stripped 3 bases from V and 9 bases from J, with 21 bases between. The germline CDR1 and CDR2 sequences are LNHNV and YYDKDF (reference sequence). The CDR3 DNA reads TGTGCCACCAGCAGGAGCCGGGACGGGGGACGCAGTGAGCAGTTCTTC. Amino acids: CATSRSRDGGRSEQFF.

The chain recombines TRBV2 with TRBJ2-3; TRBD2 might be the D (7 bases). The CDR3 runs to 12 residues. Trimming took off 6 bases at V and 6 bases at J, with 10 bases between the two ends. CDR1 and CDR2 (germline): SNHLY, FYNNEI. CDR3 in DNA: TGTGCCAGCAGGGGGGGGCGGGATACGCAGTATTTT. Translated, it gives CASRGGRDTQYF. Together with reference TRBV2 and TRBJ2-3, the CDR3 gives the full variable domain: EPEVTQTPSHQVTQMGQEVILRCVPISNHLYFYWYRQILGQKVEFLVSFYNNEISEKSEIFDDQFSVERPDGSNFTLKIRSTKLEDSAMYFCASRGGRDTQYFGPGTRLTVL.

This sequence joins TRBV2 and TRBJ2-1; TRBD2 matches at 13 bases. Losses at the gene ends were 6 bases for V and 6 bases for J; bases not matched to a gene: 5. This CDR3 is built from 15 residues. Per the germline V gene, CDR1 is SNHLY and CDR2 is FYNNEI. This chain's CDR3 is CASRLAGGASNEQFF. CDR3 DNA sequence: TGTGCCAGCAGACTAGCGGGGGGGGCGAGCAATGAGCAGTTCTTC. Using reference TRBV2 and TRBJ2-1 for the parts outside the CDR3, the full variable domain is EPEVTQTPSHQVTQMGQEVILRCVPISNHLYFYWYRQILGQKVEFLVSFYNNEISEKSEIFDDQFSVERPDGSNFTLKIRSTKLEDSAMYFCASRLAGGASNEQFFGPGTRLTVL.

The chain employs TRBV25-1 and TRBJ2-3; 7 bases map to TRBD1. Trimming cost V 5 bases and J 0 bases; bases outside gene matches: 8. Germline-derived CDR1 and CDR2 are MGHDK and SYGVNS. This CDR3 has 16 amino acids. CDR3 in amino acids: CASSPLQGFSTDTQYF. The CDR3 DNA follows: TGTGCCAGCAGTCCACTACAGGGGTTTAGCACAGATACGCAGTATTTT.

As for this clone: A read error may produce the germline difference seen at one junction end. The chain uses TRBV6-5 and TRBJ1-1; a possible D gene is TRBD1 (6 bases). The CDR3 has 12 residues. Germline V gene lookup returns CDR1 MNHEY and CDR2 SVGAGI. CDR3 nucleotide sequence: TGCTCCACGAGGGGGGACGGCACTGAAGCTTTCTTT. Its translation: CSTRGDGTEAFF.

The V gene is TRBV7-9, the J gene TRBJ2-1; D might be TRBD2 (6 bases). This CDR3 has 15 amino acids. Germline V CDR1 and CDR2: SEHNR, FQNEAQ (reference sequence). Deletions cut 3 bases from V and 8 bases from J, with 17 bases between. The CDR3: CASSFGGSLWDEQFF. As DNA, the CDR3 is TGTGCCAGCAGCTTCGGGGGATCTTTATGGGATGAGCAGTTCTTC.

This clone is categorized as medium-sized. The J gene is TRBJ1-5, the V gene TRBV7-9; D is uncertain. This CDR3 comprises 14 residues. Germline V CDR1 and CDR2: SEHNR, FQNEAQ (reference sequence). Trimming took off 6 bases at V and 0 bases at J, with 9 bases between the two ends. The CDR3 DNA reads as TGTGCCAGCAGTTCCTACAATAGCAATCAGCCCCAGCATTTT. It encodes CASSSYNSNQPQHF.

The genes are TRBV28 and TRBJ1-1; D is unclear. Germline-derived CDR1 and CDR2 are MDHEN and SYDVKM. Deletions cut 3 bases from V and 7 bases from J, with 12 bases between. The CDR3 runs 13 residues. DNA of the CDR3: TGTGCCAGCAGTTTGGGGTTTGGCAGTGAAGCTTTCTTT. Translating it yields CASSLGFGSEAFF.

The V and J genes are TRBV13 and TRBJ1-2; D is uncertain. The germline V and J ends were trimmed by 0 bases and 3 bases, with 11 bases remaining between them. The CDR3 loop spans 15 amino acids. Germline-derived CDR1 and CDR2 are PRHDT and FYEKMQ (reference sequence). In DNA, the CDR3 is TGTGCCAGCAGCTTAGGTCCCACAGACTACTATGGCTACACCTTC. Amino acids: CASSLGPTDYYGYTF.

This clone was detected only a few times. The chain carries TRBV20-1 and TRBJ1-1; possible D gene TRBD1, 5 bases. Trimming left V 3 bases short and J 5 bases short, with 10 bases between. This CDR3 region has 12 residues. CDR1 is DFQATT, CDR2 SNEGSKA, per germline (reference sequence). The CDR3 loop is CSASMGGTEAFF. The CDR3 coding sequence is TGCAGTGCTAGTATGGGGGGAACTGAAGCTTTCTTT.

The J gene is TRBJ1-1, the V gene TRBV9; no clear D gene. Germline-derived CDR1 and CDR2 are SGDLS and YYNGEE. The V and J ends lost 0 bases and 6 bases respectively, with 9 bases between them. There are 13 residues in the CDR3. The CDR3 here is CASSVAGPAEAFF. CDR3 nucleotide sequence: TGTGCCAGCAGCGTAGCGGGTCCGGCTGAAGCTTTCTTT. The whole variable domain, remainder taken from reference TRBV9 and TRBJ1-1, is DSGVTQTPKHLITATGQRVTLRCSPRSGDLSVYWYQQSLDQGLQFLIQYYNGEERAKGNILERFSAQQFPDLHSELNLSSLELGDSALYFCASSVAGPAEAFFGQGTRLTVV.

The V gene is TRBV12-3 or TRBV12-4, the J gene TRBJ1-5; D uncertain. The CDR3 consists of 11 residues. The V end lost 2 bases, the J end lost 4 bases, and 0 bases lay between the germline ends. As DNA, the CDR3 is TGTGCCAGCAGTTTAAATCAGCCCCAGCATTTT. Its translation is CASSLNQPQHF.

V gene TRBV27 combines with J gene TRBJ1-1, with D uncertain. V was clipped by 2 bases and J by 3 bases, with 10 bases between them. Germline V gene sequence: CDR1 MNHEY, CDR2 SMNVEV (reference sequence). This CDR3 has 14 amino acids. CDR3 nucleotides: TGTGCCAGCAGTTTAAGCGGTGCCCACACTGAAGCTTTCTTT. It translates to CASSLSGAHTEAFF.

V usage is TRBV7-9 and J usage is TRBJ1-5; D remains unclear. This CDR3 contains 13 residues. Germline CDR1 is SEHNR and CDR2 is FQNEAQ (reference sequence). V lost 4 bases and J 10 bases, leaving 14 bases between the germline ends. The DNA of the CDR3 is TGTGCCAGCAGCTCTGCCGGACGGGCTCCCCAGCATTTT. Amino acids: CASSSAGRAPQHF.

The chain joins TRBV7-9 to TRBJ2-3; D could derive from TRBD1 or TRBD2 (5 bases each). This CDR3 has 16 residues. CDR1 SEHNR and CDR2 FQNEAQ come from the germline V gene (reference sequence). V gave up 5 bases and J gave up 0 bases, with 15 bases separating them. The CDR3 DNA follows: TGTGCCAGCAGCCGCTTGGGGGATGATAGCACAGATACGCAGTATTTT. The encoded protein is CASSRLGDDSTDTQYF.

The rearrangement links TRBV7-9 to TRBJ2-7; 7 nucleotides agree with TRBD1. V was pared by 5 bases and J by 6 bases, with 7 bases of the junction left unmatched. Germline values: CDR1 SEHNR, CDR2 FQNEAQ (reference sequence). CDR3 length: 13 amino acids. The CDR3 here is CASSPGQRSEQYF. The CDR3 region has the DNA TGTGCCAGCAGCCCGGGACAGAGGAGCGAGCAGTACTTC.

This chain uses TRBV19 with TRBJ2-7; tentatively, D is TRBD1 or TRBD2 (5 bases each). The germline V gene has CDR1 LNHDA and CDR2 SQIVND (reference sequence). V gave up 3 bases and J gave up 3 bases, with 12 bases separating them. The CDR3 is made up of 14 amino acids. This CDR3 reads CASSIGTGNYEQYF. CDR3 sequence (DNA): TGTGCCAGTAGTATTGGGACGGGAAACTACGAGCAGTACTTC.

The genes are TRBV19 and TRBJ1-1, with D unresolved. V was clipped by 3 bases and J by 11 bases, with 22 bases between them. Germline lookup yields CDR1 LNHDA and CDR2 SQIVND (reference sequence). This CDR3 is 15 amino acids long. This chain's CDR3 is CASSISGRGYDEAFF. As DNA, the CDR3 is TGTGCCAGTAGTATTTCTGGCCGGGGATATGATGAGGCTTTCTTT.

As for this clone: This same CDR3 is encoded by further DNA sequences in the sample. The chain couples TRBV27 to TRBJ2-2; unclear D gene. Trimming removed 6 bases from V and 1 base from J, with 3 bases in between. The CDR3 sequence is 12 residues long. In germline, CDR1 is MNHEY, CDR2 SMNVEV (reference sequence). CDR3 DNA sequence: TGTGCCAGCAGCCTGAACACCGGGGAGCTGTTTTTT. Amino acids: CASSLNTGELFF.

The chain combines TRBV11-1 with TRBJ1-1; D is undetermined. Germline V CDR1 and CDR2: SGHAT, FQDESV (reference sequence). The CDR3 contains 12 residues. V was trimmed by 2 bases and J by 5 bases, leaving 6 bases between them. CDR3 nucleotide sequence: TGTGCCAGCAGCTTATATGGGACTGAAGCTTTCTTT. It is translated as CASSLYGTEAFF.

V is TRBV9 and J is TRBJ1-1; no clear D. The CDR3 extends over 12 amino acids. Germline CDR1 is SGDLS and CDR2 is YYNGEE. V was clipped by 3 bases and J by 10 bases, with 13 bases between them. DNA of the CDR3: TGTGCCAGCAGCGACGACGGGATGAGAGCTTTCTTT. Translation gives CASSDDGMRAFF.

This chain connects TRBV12-3 or TRBV12-4 to TRBJ2-5, with TRBD1 as a possible D gene (6 bases). The CDR3 loop spans 12 amino acids. V was pared by 3 bases and J by 5 bases, with 7 bases between. As DNA, the CDR3 is TGTGCCAGCAGTTTCCAGGGGGAGACCCAGTACTTC. Protein sequence: CASSFQGETQYF.

V gene TRBV27 combines with J gene TRBJ2-1; TRBD1 matches 8 bases. CDR3 size: 16 residues. Germline-derived CDR1 and CDR2 are MNHEY and SMNVEV (reference sequence). Germline trimming cut 3 bases from V and 4 bases from J; bases unmatched to any gene: 8. CDR3 sequence reads: CASSLIGGQGYNEQFF. In nucleotides, the CDR3 is TGTGCCAGCAGTTTGATAGGAGGACAGGGTTACAATGAGCAGTTCTTC.

The chain couples TRBV12-5 to TRBJ1-4; a weak D match, TRBD1 (6 bases). The CDR3 is 15 residues long. The V end lost 6 bases, the J end lost 5 bases, and 16 bases lay between the germline ends. From germline, CDR1 is LGHNT and CDR2 FRNRAP. In nucleotides, the CDR3 is TGTGCTAGTGGCACCGGGGGGGGGCGGAATGAAAAACTGTTTTTT. Its protein is CASGTGGGRNEKLFF.

The chain couples TRBV3-1 (or the pseudogene TRBV3-2) to TRBJ1-3; a possible D gene is TRBD1 (6 bases). V lost 2 bases, J lost 3 bases, and 14 bases lay in between. CDR3 length: 16 amino acids. CDR1 and CDR2 (germline): LGHDT, YNNKEL (reference sequence). The CDR3 spells CASSQPAGAYGNTIYF. The CDR3 DNA reads as TGTGCCAGCAGCCAACCCGCGGGGGCGTATGGAAACACCATATATTTT.